The rows below give T cell receptor beta chains drawn from one sample of a study of radiotherapy plus CTLA-4 blockade in lung cancer. The assay was immunoSEQ multiplex PCR, and TCRdb's table has in-frame clones only and misses some. Seen here are over 45,000 clones, approximately 80% observed once, and the top ten hold approximately 16%. The sequencing used peripheral blood, collected from a patient treated with radiotherapy plus ipilimumab. All receptors come from a human donor with non-small cell lung cancer who had a complete response to radiotherapy plus ipilimumab. CDR3s include the opening cysteine and the closing phenylalanine or tryptophan. Fields, in order: V gene, J gene, clone size, D gene, CDR3 protein, CDR3 DNA. A D gene is named only where the DNA matches it firmly. Clone size is not always given. Where it is, it says once, few, many or a class for expanded clones.

V gene: TRBV9; J gene: TRBJ2-5; clone size: NA; D gene: TRBD2; CDR3 protein: CASSPRLAVGETQYF; CDR3 DNA: TGTGCCAGCAGCCCCAGACTAGCGGTGGGGGAGACCCAGTACTTC
V gene: TRBV7-2; J gene: TRBJ2-4; clone size: once; D gene: TRBD2; CDR3 protein: CASSSRTSGGNGKNIQYF; CDR3 DNA: TGTGCCAGCAGCTCCCGGACTAGCGGGGGGAACGGCAAAAACATTCAGTACTTC
V gene: TRBV18; J gene: TRBJ2-2; clone size: NA; D gene: TRBD1; CDR3 protein: CASSPAPAGTGVPNTGELFF; CDR3 DNA: TGTGCCAGCTCACCAGCTCCGGCCGGGACAGGGGTCCCGAACACCGGGGAGCTGTTTTTT
V gene: TRBV2; J gene: TRBJ1-5; clone size: NA; D gene: TRBD1; CDR3 protein: CASKDRGGFQPQHF; CDR3 DNA: TGTGCCAGCAAGGACAGGGGAGGATTTCAGCCCCAGCATTTT
V gene: TRBV7-9; J gene: TRBJ2-6; clone size: few; D gene: TRBD1; CDR3 protein: CASSLGTAGANVLTF; CDR3 DNA: TGTGCCAGCAGCCTCGGGACAGCTGGGGCCAACGTCCTGACTTTC
V gene: TRBV5-1; J gene: TRBJ1-2; clone size: NA; D gene: TRBD1; CDR3 protein: CASSPPAGGGYTF; CDR3 DNA: TGCGCCAGCAGCCCCCCAGCAGGGGGTGGCTACACCTTC
V gene: TRBV19; J gene: TRBJ2-1; clone size: NA; D gene: NA; CDR3 protein: CASSPRRGAIVDEQFF; CDR3 DNA: TGTGCCAGTAGTCCGAGACGGGGGGCTATTGTGGATGAGCAGTTCTTC
V gene: TRBV18; J gene: TRBJ1-1; clone size: NA; D gene: NA; CDR3 protein: CASSMGARDTEAFF; CDR3 DNA: TGTGCCAGCTCAATGGGGGCGAGGGACACTGAAGCTTTCTTT
V gene: TRBV10-3; J gene: TRBJ2-5; clone size: NA; D gene: TRBD2; CDR3 protein: CAISALAGGSQETQYF; CDR3 DNA: TGTGCCATCAGCGCCCTAGCGGGGGGGAGCCAAGAGACCCAGTACTTC
V gene: TRBV28; J gene: TRBJ2-1; clone size: NA; D gene: TRBD1; CDR3 protein: CASRRIQGARGVNEQFF; CDR3 DNA: TGTGCCAGCAGGCGAATCCAGGGGGCGCGAGGGGTCAATGAGCAGTTCTTC
V gene: TRBV5-1; J gene: TRBJ2-2; clone size: NA; D gene: NA; CDR3 protein: CASSLDRTNTGELFF; CDR3 DNA: TGCGCCAGCAGCTTGGATCGCACAAACACCGGGGAGCTGTTTTTT
V gene: TRBV18; J gene: TRBJ2-1; clone size: once; D gene: TRBD1; CDR3 protein: CASSPSSRQGDEQFF; CDR3 DNA: TGTGCCAGCTCACCAAGCTCTAGGCAGGGGGATGAGCAGTTCTTC
V gene: TRBV27; J gene: TRBJ2-6; clone size: NA; D gene: NA; CDR3 protein: CASSLSPATVSGANVLTF; CDR3 DNA: TGTGCCAGCAGTTTATCCCCGGCGACAGTCTCTGGGGCCAACGTCCTGACTTTC
V gene: TRBV11-2; J gene: TRBJ2-1; clone size: NA; D gene: TRBD2; CDR3 protein: CASSSVAGGRNEQFF; CDR3 DNA: TGTGCCAGCAGCTCCGTAGCGGGGGGCCGCAATGAGCAGTTCTTC
V gene: TRBV30; J gene: TRBJ1-2; clone size: NA; D gene: NA; CDR3 protein: CAWSVSFNDYGYTF; CDR3 DNA: TGTGCCTGGAGTGTGAGCTTTAATGACTATGGCTACACCTTC
V gene: TRBV6-5; J gene: TRBJ1-2; clone size: NA; D gene: NA; CDR3 protein: CASIPPGGGYTF; CDR3 DNA: TGTGCCAGCATCCCCCCCGGGGGTGGCTACACCTTC
V gene: TRBV5-6; J gene: TRBJ2-1; clone size: NA; D gene: NA; CDR3 protein: CASSLDSGFSYNEQFF; CDR3 DNA: TGTGCCAGCAGCTTGGATAGCGGCTTCTCCTACAATGAGCAGTTCTTC
V gene: TRBV4-3; J gene: TRBJ2-1; clone size: once; D gene: TRBD2; CDR3 protein: CASSRALAGGGDNEQFF; CDR3 DNA: TGCGCCAGCAGCCGGGCCCTAGCGGGGGGGGGAGACAATGAGCAGTTCTTC
V gene: TRBV5-1; J gene: TRBJ2-2; clone size: NA; D gene: TRBD2; CDR3 protein: CASSSTSGRSTGELFF; CDR3 DNA: TGCGCCAGCAGCTCGACTAGCGGGAGGTCCACCGGGGAGCTGTTTTTT
V gene: TRBV7-9; J gene: TRBJ1-1; clone size: few; D gene: TRBD1; CDR3 protein: CASSNLTGLNTEAFF; CDR3 DNA: TGTGCCAGCAGCAACCTGACAGGGCTGAACACTGAAGCTTTCTTT
V gene: TRBV30; J gene: TRBJ1-2; clone size: NA; D gene: NA; CDR3 protein: CAWSVLRVGAEGYTF; CDR3 DNA: TGTGCCTGGAGTGTTCTAAGGGTAGGGGCGGAAGGCTACACCTTC
V gene: TRBV5-1; J gene: TRBJ2-1; clone size: NA; D gene: TRBD2; CDR3 protein: CASSISGGASNEQFF; CDR3 DNA: TGCGCCAGCAGCATTAGCGGGGGGGCCTCCAATGAGCAGTTCTTC
V gene: TRBV18; J gene: TRBJ1-1; clone size: NA; D gene: NA; CDR3 protein: CASSPGGPGSTEAFF; CDR3 DNA: TGTGCCAGCTCACCAGGTGGGCCCGGGAGTACTGAAGCTTTCTTT
V gene: TRBV19; J gene: TRBJ2-7; clone size: NA; D gene: NA; CDR3 protein: CASSEGHLFSYEQYF; CDR3 DNA: TGTGCCAGTAGTGAGGGACACCTCTTTTCCTACGAGCAGTACTTC
V gene: TRBV5-1; J gene: TRBJ2-3; clone size: NA; D gene: NA; CDR3 protein: CASSPVFRGNTDTQYF; CDR3 DNA: TGCGCCAGCAGCCCCGTTTTCCGGGGTAACACAGATACGCAGTATTTT
V gene: TRBV5-6; J gene: TRBJ2-1; clone size: once; D gene: TRBD2; CDR3 protein: CASSSLSVRGGPNEQFF; CDR3 DNA: TGTGCCAGCAGTTCCCTCTCGGTTCGGGGGGGACCAAATGAGCAGTTCTTC
V gene: TRBV6-5; J gene: TRBJ1-1; clone size: NA; D gene: TRBD1; CDR3 protein: CASSTGTDEAFF; CDR3 DNA: TGTGCCAGCAGTACGGGGACAGATGAAGCTTTCTTT
V gene: TRBV7-2; J gene: TRBJ1-3; clone size: few; D gene: TRBD1; CDR3 protein: CASSRQGAGSGNTIYF; CDR3 DNA: TGTGCCAGCAGTAGACAGGGGGCCGGCTCTGGAAACACCATATATTTT
V gene: TRBV5-4; J gene: TRBJ2-1; clone size: NA; D gene: NA; CDR3 protein: CASSPEITNEQFF; CDR3 DNA: TGTGCCAGCAGCCCGGAGATTACCAATGAGCAGTTCTTC
V gene: TRBV21-1; J gene: TRBJ2-2; clone size: few; D gene: NA; CDR3 protein: CASTPGQGGTGELFF; CDR3 DNA: TGTGCCAGCACTCCGGGACAGGGAGGCACCGGGGAGCTGTTTTTT
V gene: TRBV4-1; J gene: TRBJ1-2; clone size: once; D gene: TRBD1; CDR3 protein: CASSQALGTGANYGYTF; CDR3 DNA: TGCGCCAGCAGCCAAGCCCTAGGGACAGGAGCTAACTATGGCTACACCTTC
V gene: TRBV7-8; J gene: TRBJ1-5; clone size: once; D gene: TRBD1; CDR3 protein: CASSLPESRGRQPQHF; CDR3 DNA: TGTGCCAGCAGCTTACCCGAGTCAAGGGGGCGGCAGCCCCAGCATTTT
V gene: TRBV5-1; J gene: TRBJ2-2; clone size: NA; D gene: TRBD1; CDR3 protein: CASSNRDSLDAGELFF; CDR3 DNA: TGCGCCAGCAGCAACCGGGACAGCCTTGATGCCGGGGAGCTGTTTTTT
V gene: TRBV14; J gene: TRBJ1-1; clone size: NA; D gene: NA; CDR3 protein: CASIYFTGGAAEAFF; CDR3 DNA: TGTGCCAGCATCTATTTCACAGGCGGGGCAGCTGAAGCTTTCTTT
V gene: TRBV19; J gene: TRBJ1-5; clone size: NA; D gene: NA; CDR3 protein: CASSPPGGTSKYQPQHF; CDR3 DNA: TGTGCCAGTAGCCCCCCGGGGGGCACATCAAAGTATCAGCCCCAGCATTTT
V gene: TRBV11-2; J gene: TRBJ1-2; clone size: NA; D gene: TRBD1; CDR3 protein: CASSFDETGGYTF; CDR3 DNA: TGTGCCAGCAGCTTTGACGAGACAGGGGGCTACACCTTC
V gene: TRBV9; J gene: TRBJ2-2; clone size: NA; D gene: NA; CDR3 protein: CASSVARGGGNTGELFF; CDR3 DNA: TGTGCCAGCAGCGTAGCTAGGGGAGGGGGTAACACCGGGGAGCTGTTTTTT
V gene: TRBV6-1; J gene: TRBJ2-7; clone size: NA; D gene: NA; CDR3 protein: CASSAGFYEQYF; CDR3 DNA: TGTGCCAGCAGTGCAGGGTTCTACGAGCAGTACTTC
V gene: TRBV5-6; J gene: TRBJ2-7; clone size: NA; D gene: TRBD1; CDR3 protein: CASSVTQGADEQYF; CDR3 DNA: TGTGCCAGCAGCGTGACACAGGGGGCCGACGAGCAGTACTTC
V gene: TRBV6-6; J gene: TRBJ2-1; clone size: few; D gene: NA; CDR3 protein: CASSLDSTNEQFF; CDR3 DNA: TGTGCCAGCAGTCTGGACAGCACGAATGAGCAGTTCTTC
V gene: TRBV30; J gene: TRBJ2-7; clone size: NA; D gene: NA; CDR3 protein: CAWSVEDYEQYF; CDR3 DNA: TGTGCCTGGAGTGTAGAGGATTACGAGCAGTACTTC
V gene: TRBV7-9; J gene: TRBJ1-6; clone size: NA; D gene: NA; CDR3 protein: CASGAALYNSPLHF; CDR3 DNA: TGTGCCAGCGGGGCAGCCCTGTATAATTCACCCCTCCACTTT
V gene: TRBV11-3; J gene: TRBJ2-2; clone size: NA; D gene: NA; CDR3 protein: CASSLKSGRITGELFF; CDR3 DNA: TGTGCCAGCAGCTTAAAAAGCGGGCGGATCACCGGGGAGCTGTTTTTT
V gene: TRBV10-3; J gene: TRBJ2-5; clone size: NA; D gene: TRBD1; CDR3 protein: CATAGGQETQYF; CDR3 DNA: TGTGCCACTGCAGGGGGCCAAGAGACCCAGTACTTC
V gene: TRBV4-3; J gene: TRBJ2-3; clone size: once; D gene: TRBD1; CDR3 protein: CASSHTPGQGITDTQYF; CDR3 DNA: TGCGCCAGCAGCCACACACCGGGACAGGGTATAACAGATACGCAGTATTTT
V gene: TRBV27; J gene: TRBJ2-3; clone size: NA; D gene: NA; CDR3 protein: CASSGSGGDTQYF; CDR3 DNA: TGTGCCAGCAGTGGTAGCGGCGGAGATACGCAGTATTTT
V gene: TRBV4-1; J gene: TRBJ1-1; clone size: NA; D gene: TRBD1; CDR3 protein: CASSGRQGVYNMNTEAFF; CDR3 DNA: TGCGCCAGCAGCGGCCGACAGGGGGTATACAATATGAACACTGAAGCTTTCTTT
V gene: TRBV18; J gene: TRBJ1-4; clone size: NA; D gene: NA; CDR3 protein: CASSRPFPGSSNEKLFF; CDR3 DNA: TGTGCCAGCTCACGACCCTTTCCCGGGTCGTCTAATGAAAAACTGTTTTTT
V gene: TRBV6-5; J gene: TRBJ2-5; clone size: NA; D gene: TRBD1; CDR3 protein: CASSFATGQETQYF; CDR3 DNA: TGTGCCAGCAGTTTTGCGACAGGGCAAGAGACCCAGTACTTC